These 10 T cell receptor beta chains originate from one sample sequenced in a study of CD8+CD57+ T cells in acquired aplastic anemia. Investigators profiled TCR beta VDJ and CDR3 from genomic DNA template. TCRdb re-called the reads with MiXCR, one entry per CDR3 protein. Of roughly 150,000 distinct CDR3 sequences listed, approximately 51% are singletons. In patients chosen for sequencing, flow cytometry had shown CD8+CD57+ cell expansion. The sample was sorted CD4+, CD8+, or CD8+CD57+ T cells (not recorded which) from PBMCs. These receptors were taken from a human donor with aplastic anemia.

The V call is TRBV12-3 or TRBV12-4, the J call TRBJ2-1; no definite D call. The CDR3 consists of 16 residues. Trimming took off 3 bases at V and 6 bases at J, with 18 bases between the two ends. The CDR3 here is CASSFIGQILGNEQFF. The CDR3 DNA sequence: TGTGCCAGCAGTTTTATTGGGCAGATCCTTGGCAATGAGCAGTTCTTC.

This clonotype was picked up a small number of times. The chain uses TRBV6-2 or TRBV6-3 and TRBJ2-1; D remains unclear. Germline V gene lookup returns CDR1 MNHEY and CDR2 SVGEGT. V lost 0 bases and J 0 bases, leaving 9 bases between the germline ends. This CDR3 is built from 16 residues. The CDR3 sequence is CASSYSALSSYNEQFF. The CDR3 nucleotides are TGTGCCAGCAGTTACTCGGCCCTCAGCTCCTACAATGAGCAGTTCTTC.

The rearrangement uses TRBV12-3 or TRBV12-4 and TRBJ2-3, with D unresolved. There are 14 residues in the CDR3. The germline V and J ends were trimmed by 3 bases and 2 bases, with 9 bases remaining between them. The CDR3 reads CASSLLLNTDTQYF. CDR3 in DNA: TGTGCCAGCAGTTTGCTTCTAAACACAGATACGCAGTATTTT.

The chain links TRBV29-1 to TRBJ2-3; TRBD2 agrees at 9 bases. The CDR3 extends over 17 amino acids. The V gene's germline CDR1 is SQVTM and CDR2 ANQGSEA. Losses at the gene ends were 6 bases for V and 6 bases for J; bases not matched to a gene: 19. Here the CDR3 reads CSVAGLAGQVGMDTQYF. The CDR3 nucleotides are TGCAGCGTCGCGGGACTAGCAGGGCAGGTTGGGATGGATACGCAGTATTTT.

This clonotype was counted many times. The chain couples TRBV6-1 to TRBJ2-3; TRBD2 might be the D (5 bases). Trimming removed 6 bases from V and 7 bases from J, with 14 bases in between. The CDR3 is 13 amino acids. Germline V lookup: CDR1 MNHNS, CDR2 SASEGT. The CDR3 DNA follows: TGTGCCAGCAGGGAGTGGACTGGGTATACGCAGTATTTT. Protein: CASREWTGYTQYF.

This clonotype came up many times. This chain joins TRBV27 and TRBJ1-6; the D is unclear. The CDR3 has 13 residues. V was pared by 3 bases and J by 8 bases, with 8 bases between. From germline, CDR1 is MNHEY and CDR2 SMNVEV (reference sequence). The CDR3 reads CASSLTVYSPLHF. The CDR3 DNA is TGTGCCAGCAGTTTGACGGTCTATTCACCCCTCCACTTT.

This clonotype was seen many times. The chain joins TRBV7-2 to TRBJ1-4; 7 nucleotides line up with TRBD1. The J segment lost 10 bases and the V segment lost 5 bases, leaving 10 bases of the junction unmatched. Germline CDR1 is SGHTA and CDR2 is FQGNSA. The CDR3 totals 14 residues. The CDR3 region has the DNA TGTGCCAGCAGCCGGGACAGCGTCCCGAGAAAACTGTTTTTT. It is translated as CASSRDSVPRKLFF.

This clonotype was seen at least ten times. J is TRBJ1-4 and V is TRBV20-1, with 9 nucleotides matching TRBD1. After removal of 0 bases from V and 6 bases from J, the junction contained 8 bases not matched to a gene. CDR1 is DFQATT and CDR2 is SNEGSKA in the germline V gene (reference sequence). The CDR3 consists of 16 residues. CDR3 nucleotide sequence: TGCAGTGCTAGAGATCCGGGGGGGACAGGGTATGAAAAACTGTTTTTT. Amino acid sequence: CSARDPGGTGYEKLFF.

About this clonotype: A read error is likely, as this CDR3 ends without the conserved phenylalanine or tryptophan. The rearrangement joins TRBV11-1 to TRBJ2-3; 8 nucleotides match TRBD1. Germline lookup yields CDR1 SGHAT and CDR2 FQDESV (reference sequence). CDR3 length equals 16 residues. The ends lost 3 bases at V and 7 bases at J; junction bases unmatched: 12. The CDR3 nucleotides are TGTGCCAGCAGCTTTCGCCCGGGGACAGGTCCAAATACGCAGTATCTT. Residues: CASSFRPGTGPNTQYL.

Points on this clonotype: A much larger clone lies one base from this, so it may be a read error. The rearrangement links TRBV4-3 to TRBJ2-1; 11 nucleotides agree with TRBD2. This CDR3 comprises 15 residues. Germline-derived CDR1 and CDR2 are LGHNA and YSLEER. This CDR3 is CAGSQGTSGYNEQFF. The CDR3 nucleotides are TGCGCCGGCAGCCAGGGGACTAGCGGTTACAATGAGCAGTTCTTC.